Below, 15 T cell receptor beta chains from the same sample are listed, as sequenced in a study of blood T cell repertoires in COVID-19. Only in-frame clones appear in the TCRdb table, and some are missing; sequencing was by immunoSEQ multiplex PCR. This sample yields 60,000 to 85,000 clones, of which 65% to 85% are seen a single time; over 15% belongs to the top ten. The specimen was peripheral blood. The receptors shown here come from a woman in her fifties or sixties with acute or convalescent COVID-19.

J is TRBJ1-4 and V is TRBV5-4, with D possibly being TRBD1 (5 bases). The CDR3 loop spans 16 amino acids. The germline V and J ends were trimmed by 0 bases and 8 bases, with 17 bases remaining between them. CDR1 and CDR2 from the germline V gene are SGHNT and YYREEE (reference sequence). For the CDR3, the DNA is TGTGCCAGCAGCTTGGAGGGGTCGACAGTAAGGGAAAAACTGTTTTTT. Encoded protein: CASSLEGSTVREKLFF.

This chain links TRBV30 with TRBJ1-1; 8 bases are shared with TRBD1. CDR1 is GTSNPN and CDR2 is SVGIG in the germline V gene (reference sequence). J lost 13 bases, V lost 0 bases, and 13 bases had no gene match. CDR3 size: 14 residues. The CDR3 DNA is TGTGCCTGGAGTGTGAATGCAGGGGGCGAAATCGGTTTCTTT. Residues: CAWSVNAGGEIGFF. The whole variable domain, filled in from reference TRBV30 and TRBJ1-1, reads SQTIHQWPATLVQPVGSPLSLECTVEGTSNPNLYWYRQAAGRGLQLLFYSVGIGQISSEVPQNLSASRPQDRQFILSSKKLLLSDSGFYLCAWSVNAGGEIGFFGQGTRLTVV.

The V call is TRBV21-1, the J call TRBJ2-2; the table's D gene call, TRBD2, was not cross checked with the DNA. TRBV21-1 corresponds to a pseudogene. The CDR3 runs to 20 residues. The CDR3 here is CASSKALSTSGHNNTGELFF. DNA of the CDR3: TGTGCCAGCAGCAAAGCGCTTTCTACTAGCGGCCATAATAACACCGGGGAGCTGTTTTTT.

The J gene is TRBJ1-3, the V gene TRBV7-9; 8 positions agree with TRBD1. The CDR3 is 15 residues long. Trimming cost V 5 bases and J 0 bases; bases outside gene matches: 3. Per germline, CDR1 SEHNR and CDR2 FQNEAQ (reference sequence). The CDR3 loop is CASSRTGGSGNTIYF. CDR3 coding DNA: TGTGCCAGCAGCCGTACAGGGGGCTCTGGAAACACCATATATTTT.

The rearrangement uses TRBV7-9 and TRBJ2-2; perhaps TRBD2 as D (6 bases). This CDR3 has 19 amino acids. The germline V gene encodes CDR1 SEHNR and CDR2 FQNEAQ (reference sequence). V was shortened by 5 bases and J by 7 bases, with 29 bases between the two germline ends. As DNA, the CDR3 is TGTGCCAGCAGCCAACTATCCCGGGGGTTAAGAGGGAGCGGCGGGGAGCTGTTTTTT. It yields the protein CASSQLSRGLRGSGGELFF.

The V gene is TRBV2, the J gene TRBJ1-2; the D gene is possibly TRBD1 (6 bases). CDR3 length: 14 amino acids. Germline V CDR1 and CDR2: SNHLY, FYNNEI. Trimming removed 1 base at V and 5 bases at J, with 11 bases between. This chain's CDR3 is CASSEGEGVYGYTF. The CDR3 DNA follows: TGTGCCAGCAGTGAAGGGGAGGGGGTTTATGGCTACACCTTC.

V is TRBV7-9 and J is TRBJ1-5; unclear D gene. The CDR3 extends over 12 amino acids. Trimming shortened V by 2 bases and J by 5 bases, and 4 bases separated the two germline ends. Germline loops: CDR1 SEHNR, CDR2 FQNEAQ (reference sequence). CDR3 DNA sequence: TGTGCCAGCAGCTTAATAGATCAGCCCCAGCATTTT. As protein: CASSLIDQPQHF.

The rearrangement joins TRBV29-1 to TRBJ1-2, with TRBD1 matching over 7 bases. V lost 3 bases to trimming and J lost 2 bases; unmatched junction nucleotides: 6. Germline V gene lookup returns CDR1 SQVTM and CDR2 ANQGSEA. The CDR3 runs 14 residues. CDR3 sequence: CSVDRTGVNYGYTF. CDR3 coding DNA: TGCAGCGTTGACCGGACAGGCGTCAACTATGGCTACACCTTC.

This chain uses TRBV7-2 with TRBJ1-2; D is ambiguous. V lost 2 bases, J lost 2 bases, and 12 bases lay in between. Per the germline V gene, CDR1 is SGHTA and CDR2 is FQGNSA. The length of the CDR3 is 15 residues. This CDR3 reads CASSLSSGINYGYTF. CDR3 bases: TGTGCCAGCAGCTTAAGTTCCGGGATCAACTATGGCTACACCTTC.

The CDR3 here is CASSQMIGGIYGYTF. CDR3 nucleotides: TGTGCCAGCAGCCAAATGATAGGAGGTATTTATGGCTACACCTTC. The V and J genes are TRBV27 and TRBJ1-2; the D is unclear. Germline values: CDR1 MNHEY, CDR2 SMNVEV (reference sequence). The V end lost 6 bases, the J end lost 5 bases, and 19 bases lay between the germline ends. CDR3 length equals 15 residues.

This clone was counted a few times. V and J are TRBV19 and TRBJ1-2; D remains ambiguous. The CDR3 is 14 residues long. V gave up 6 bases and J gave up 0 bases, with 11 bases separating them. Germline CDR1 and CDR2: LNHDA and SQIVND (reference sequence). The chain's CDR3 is CASRETASNYGYTF. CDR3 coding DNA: TGTGCCAGTAGGGAGACGGCCTCTAACTATGGCTACACCTTC.

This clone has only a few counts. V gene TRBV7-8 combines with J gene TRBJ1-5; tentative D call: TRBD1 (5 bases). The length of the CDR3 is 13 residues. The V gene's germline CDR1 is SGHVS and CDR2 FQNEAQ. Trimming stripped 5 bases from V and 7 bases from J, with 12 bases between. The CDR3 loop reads CASSPGGSQPQHF. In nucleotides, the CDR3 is TGTGCCAGCAGCCCCGGGGGGTCCCAGCCCCAGCATTTT. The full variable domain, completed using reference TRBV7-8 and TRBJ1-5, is GAGVSQSPRYKVAKRGQDVALRCDPISGHVSLFWYQQALGQGPEFLTYFQNEAQLDKSGLPSDRFFAERPEGSVSTLKIQRTQQEDSAVYLCASSPGGSQPQHFGDGTRLSIL.

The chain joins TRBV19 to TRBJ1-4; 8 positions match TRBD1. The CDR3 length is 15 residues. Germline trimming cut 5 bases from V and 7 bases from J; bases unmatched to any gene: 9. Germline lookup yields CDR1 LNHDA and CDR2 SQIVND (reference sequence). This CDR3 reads CASSGLGQGLEKLFF. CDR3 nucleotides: TGTGCCAGTAGTGGCCTCGGACAGGGACTTGAAAAACTGTTTTTT.

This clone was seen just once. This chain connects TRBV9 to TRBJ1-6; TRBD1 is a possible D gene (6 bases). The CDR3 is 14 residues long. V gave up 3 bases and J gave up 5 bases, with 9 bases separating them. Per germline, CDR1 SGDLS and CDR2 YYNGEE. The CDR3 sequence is CASSARGDNSPLHF. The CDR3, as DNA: TGTGCCAGCAGCGCCAGGGGAGATAATTCACCCCTCCACTTT.

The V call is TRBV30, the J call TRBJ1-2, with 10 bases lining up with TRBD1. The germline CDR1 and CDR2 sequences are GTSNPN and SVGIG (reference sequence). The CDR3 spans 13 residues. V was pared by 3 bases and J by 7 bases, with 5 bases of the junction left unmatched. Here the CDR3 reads CAWRGQGPGGYTF. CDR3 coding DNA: TGTGCCTGGAGGGGACAGGGGCCAGGTGGCTACACCTTC.